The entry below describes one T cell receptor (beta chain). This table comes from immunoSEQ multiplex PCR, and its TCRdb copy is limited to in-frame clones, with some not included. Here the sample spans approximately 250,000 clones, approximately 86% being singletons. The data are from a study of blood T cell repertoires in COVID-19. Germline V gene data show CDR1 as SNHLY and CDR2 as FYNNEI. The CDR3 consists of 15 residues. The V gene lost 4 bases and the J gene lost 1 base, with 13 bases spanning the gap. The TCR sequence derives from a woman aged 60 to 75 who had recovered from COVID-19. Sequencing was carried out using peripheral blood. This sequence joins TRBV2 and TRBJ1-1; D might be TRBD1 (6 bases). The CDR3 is CASSVLRTANTEAFF. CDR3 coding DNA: TGTGCCAGCAGTGTACTACGGACAGCGAACACTGAAGCTTTCTTT. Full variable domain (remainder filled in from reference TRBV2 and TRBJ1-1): EPEVTQTPSHQVTQMGQEVILRCVPISNHLYFYWYRQILGQKVEFLVSFYNNEISEKSEIFDDQFSVERPDGSNFTLKIRSTKLEDSAMYFCASSVLRTANTEAFFGQGTRLTVV.